These 15 T cell receptor beta chains were all obtained from the same sample, sequenced in a study of T cell repertoires in cytomegalovirus infection. Their antigen targets remain unknown. MiXCR was run by TCRdb on the reads, yielding one entry per CDR3 protein. Of fewer than 1,000,000 distinct CDR3 sequences in the sample, 30% to 40% are singletons; the top ten hold over 13%. Sequencing was performed on cultured CD8+ T cells from PBMCs, taken from culture after CMV antigen stimulation. These receptor sequences come from a human donor in good health (CMV status not recorded). Some clones in this sample may be carry-over from other donors' samples.

The chain employs TRBV5-4 and TRBJ2-7, with D perhaps matching TRBD1 (5 bases). Germline V lookup: CDR1 SGHNT, CDR2 YYREEE (reference sequence). There are 14 residues in the CDR3. With 1 base removed from V and 3 bases from J, the gap between germline ends came to 11 bases. The chain's CDR3 is CASSLQGAGYEQYV. The CDR3 DNA sequence: TGTGCCAGCAGCTTGCAAGGGGCCGGCTACGAGCAGTACGTC.

In its sample, this clonotype was seen a few times. At one boundary the junction diverges from the germline segment, which might be a read error. This chain links TRBV12-3 or TRBV12-4 with TRBJ1-1; D is unclear. The CDR3 sequence is 12 residues long. The CDR3 bases are TGTGCCAGCAGCTCGGTGAACAATGAAGCTTTCTTT. Encoded protein: CASSSVNNEAFF.

This clonotype came up a few times. The chain carries TRBV2 and TRBJ2-7; 8 bases are a match to TRBD1. V shed 1 base, J shed 3 bases, and the junction held 5 bases outside the gene matches. This CDR3 is built from 15 residues. The V gene's germline CDR1 is SNHLY and CDR2 FYNNEI. Here the CDR3 reads CASSEGGQDLYEQYF. In nucleotides, the CDR3 is TGTGCCAGCAGTGAAGGGGGACAGGACCTCTACGAGCAGTACTTC.

This clonotype has a handful of counts. The chain carries TRBV7-6 and TRBJ1-2; 12 nucleotides match TRBD1. This CDR3 is built from 20 residues. The J segment lost 4 bases and the V segment lost 4 bases, leaving 19 bases of the junction unmatched. The germline V gene encodes CDR1 SGHVS and CDR2 FNYEAQ. CDR3 region: CASSSRSGQGDRGLLYGYTF. The CDR3, as DNA: TGTGCCAGCAGCTCTCGTAGCGGGCAGGGGGACAGGGGGCTTCTCTATGGCTACACCTTC.

The chain uses TRBV19 and TRBJ1-5, with TRBD1 identical over 7 bases. This CDR3 contains 15 residues. V dropped 6 bases and J dropped 9; count of bases not matched to a gene: 14. CDR1 is LNHDA and CDR2 is SQIVND in the germline V gene (reference sequence). The CDR3 bases are TGTGCCAGTAGGCGAGTCCGGGACAGCTTTCTGCCCCAGCATTTT. Its translation: CASRRVRDSFLPQHF.

This clonotype has just a few counts. V gene TRBV7-9 combines with J gene TRBJ1-2, with unresolved D. Between the trimmed V and J ends, which lost 3 bases and 4 bases, there was a span of 6 bases. CDR1 SEHNR and CDR2 FQNEAQ come from the germline V gene (reference sequence). The CDR3 runs 12 residues. CDR3 sequence reads: CASSFDSYGYTF. CDR3 nucleotide sequence: TGTGCCAGCAGCTTTGATAGCTATGGCTACACCTTC.

The V gene is TRBV3-1, the J gene TRBJ1-2, with 8 bases matching TRBD1. The germline V gene encodes CDR1 LGHDT and CDR2 YNNKEL (reference sequence). V was pared by 4 bases and J by 8 bases, with 15 bases of the junction left unmatched. The CDR3 is made up of 16 amino acids. DNA of the CDR3: TGTGCCAGCAGCCCATATCCCACGGACAGGGACAGAGGCTACACCTTC. Translated, it gives CASSPYPTDRDRGYTF.

In this sample, this clonotype turned up many times. The V gene is TRBV7-3, the J gene TRBJ2-6, with 12 positions matching TRBD1. There are 19 residues in the CDR3. Losses at the gene ends were 3 bases for V and 2 bases for J; bases not matched to a gene: 8. Germline V gene data show CDR1 as SGHTA and CDR2 as FQGTGA. CDR3 region: CASSFLRDRGRAGANVLTF. In nucleotides, the CDR3 is TGTGCCAGCAGCTTTCTCCGGGACAGGGGGCGTGCTGGGGCCAACGTCCTGACTTTC.

This clonotype was counted only a few times. The rearrangement uses TRBV9 and TRBJ1-6; D is possibly TRBD1 (6 bases). The V gene's germline CDR1 is SGDLS and CDR2 YYNGEE. This CDR3 contains 14 residues. V lost 3 bases and J 7 bases, leaving 11 bases between the germline ends. CDR3: CASSESTGNSPLHF. The CDR3 DNA reads as TGTGCCAGCAGCGAATCAACAGGGAATTCACCCCTCCACTTT.

This clonotype was counted a few times. The chain is built from TRBV2 and TRBJ2-2; tentatively, D is TRBD2 (5 bases). Germline CDR1 SNHLY, CDR2 FYNNEI. Trimming removed 8 bases at V and 4 bases at J, with 14 bases between. This CDR3 has 14 amino acids. Here the CDR3 DNA reads TGTGCCAGCTTCTCCTTTGCGGGCACCGGGGAGCTGTTTTTT. As protein: CASFSFAGTGELFF.

This clonotype was observed a few times. The chain has TRBV7-9 and TRBJ2-2; unclear D gene. CDR3 length: 15 amino acids. Germline CDR1 reads SEHNR; CDR2 reads FQNEAQ (reference sequence). V lost 3 bases and J lost 0, with 8 bases in between. The CDR3 region is CASSLASPNTGELFF. DNA of the CDR3: TGTGCCAGCAGCTTGGCGTCACCGAACACCGGGGAGCTGTTTTTT.

This chain joins TRBV27 and TRBJ2-2; tentative D call: TRBD1 (6 bases). The CDR3 covers 16 residues. Looked up from germline, CDR1 is MNHEY and CDR2 is SMNVEV (reference sequence). Between the trimmed V and J ends, which lost 1 base and 2 bases, there was a span of 11 bases. CDR3 sequence (DNA): TGTGCCAGCAGTTTATATCAGGGGATAAACACCGGGGAGCTGTTTTTT. Translated: CASSLYQGINTGELFF.

This clonotype came up many times. A junction boundary mismatches the germline segment, possibly from a read error. J is TRBJ1-1 and V is TRBV7-7, with D perhaps TRBD1 (5 bases). The CDR3 has 15 amino acids. Germline V gene sequence: CDR1 SSHAT, CDR2 FNYEAQ (reference sequence). DNA for the CDR3: TGTGCTAGCAGCCCCCTAGGGGACTGGGACACTGAAGCTTTCTTT. Amino acids: CASSPLGDWDTEAFF.

The chain is built from TRBV6-5 and TRBJ2-1; D call uncertain. With 2 bases removed from V and 0 bases from J, the gap between germline ends came to 11 bases. CDR3 length: 16 residues. Germline CDR1 is MNHEY and CDR2 is SVGAGI. CDR3 sequence (DNA): TGTGCCAGCAGTTACGGGCAGCCATCCTCCTACAATGAGCAGTTCTTC. It translates to CASSYGQPSSYNEQFF.

The rearrangement uses TRBV7-6 and TRBJ1-5; D gene unclear. Germline V gene sequence: CDR1 SGHVS, CDR2 FNYEAQ. Trimming took 6 bases from V and 5 from J, leaving 20 bases between them. The CDR3 is 16 amino acids. The DNA of the CDR3 is TGTGCCAGCAGTATAGGAGGGAGGGCACCAGATCAGCCCCAGCATTTT. Translated: CASSIGGRAPDQPQHF.